Below, 19 T cell receptor beta chains from the same sample are listed, as sequenced in a study of T-cell reconstitution after alpha-beta-depleted transplantation in children. As it was prepared, the TCRbeta library received unique molecular identifiers. TCRdb passed the PCR reads through MiXCR, listing each CDR3 protein once. The repertoire holds roughly 400,000 distinct CDR3 sequences, with approximately 20% as singletons. The sequences come from PBMCs from the stem cell graft donor, collected from the stem cell graft. All receptors come from a human donor who donated a stem cell graft to a child with acute myeloid leukemia.

The chain uses TRBV10-3 and TRBJ2-1, with 7 bases identical to TRBD2. The V gene end was trimmed by 2 bases and the J gene end by 7 bases; junction bases not matched to a gene: 8. Germline values: CDR1 ENHRY, CDR2 SYGVKD. The CDR3 totals 15 residues. The chain's CDR3 is CAISEPLREKNEQFF. CDR3 coding DNA: TGTGCCATCAGTGAGCCCTTGCGGGAGAAGAATGAGCAGTTCTTC.

This clonotype was counted many times. The V and J genes are TRBV9 and TRBJ2-5; 8 bases line up with TRBD1. The CDR3 is 15 amino acids. Germline trimming cut 4 bases from V and 5 bases from J; bases unmatched to any gene: 10. Germline V gene lookup returns CDR1 SGDLS and CDR2 YYNGEE. The CDR3 spells CASSSRTGTGETQYF. The DNA for the CDR3 is TGTGCCAGCAGCTCCAGGACAGGGACGGGGGAGACCCAGTACTTC.

The table lists this clonotype with a few counts. V gene TRBV20-1 combines with J gene TRBJ2-7; D is undetermined. This CDR3 region has 14 residues. Germline assignment: CDR1 DFQATT and CDR2 SNEGSKA (reference sequence). V was pared by 3 bases and J by 1 base, with 13 bases between. This CDR3 reads CSASEGLESYEQYF. The CDR3 nucleotides read TGCAGTGCTAGTGAAGGGCTAGAGTCCTACGAGCAGTACTTC.

This clonotype was counted ten times or more. This sequence joins TRBV5-1 and TRBJ1-1; perhaps TRBD1 as D (6 bases). V lost 0 bases, J lost 0 bases, and 9 bases lay in between. Germline CDR1 is SGHRS and CDR2 is YFSETQ. This CDR3 has 15 amino acids. The CDR3 DNA reads as TGCGCCAGCAGCTTGGGGGGGACACTGAACACTGAAGCTTTCTTT. This gives the protein CASSLGGTLNTEAFF.

This clonotype was seen ten or more times. The gene calls are TRBV11-2 and TRBJ2-6; unclear D gene. The CDR3 is 18 amino acids. The germline V gene has CDR1 SGHAT and CDR2 FQNNGV. The ends were cut back, 1 base at V and 4 bases at J, with 17 bases in the middle. CDR3 DNA: TGTGCCAGCAGCTTAGTAGGCGTCAGTTTGAGGGGGGCCAACGTCCTGACTTTC. Its protein product is CASSLVGVSLRGANVLTF.

The rearrangement links TRBV5-1 to TRBJ2-7, with a possible D match to TRBD2 (6 bases). The V gene lost 1 base and the J gene lost 5 bases, with 19 bases spanning the gap. Germline V CDR1 and CDR2: SGHRS, YFSETQ. This CDR3 spans 16 amino acids. The CDR3: CASSLQGRGLLNEQYF. CDR3 sequence (DNA): TGCGCCAGCAGCTTGCAGGGTCGGGGGTTGTTGAACGAGCAGTACTTC.

The V call is TRBV20-1, the J call TRBJ2-1, with TRBD2 matching over 13 bases. Germline trimming cut 1 base from V and 9 bases from J; bases unmatched to any gene: 18. Germline V gene sequence: CDR1 DFQATT, CDR2 SNEGSKA (reference sequence). This CDR3 contains 19 residues. The CDR3 DNA reads as TGCAGTGCTAGAGCGTTCGGTTGGACTAGCGGGAGTAACATCATTGAGCAGTTCTTC. Its translation is CSARAFGWTSGSNIIEQFF.

The chain carries TRBV7-9 and TRBJ1-1; D perhaps matches TRBD1 (5 bases). The germline V gene encodes CDR1 SEHNR and CDR2 FQNEAQ (reference sequence). V was cut by 1 base and J by 4 bases, with 10 bases left in between. The CDR3 loop spans 14 amino acids. The CDR3 spells CASSLEGTSTEAFF. The CDR3 bases are TGTGCCAGCAGCTTAGAAGGGACCAGCACTGAAGCTTTCTTT.

The sample holds many counts of this clonotype. The genes are TRBV5-1 and TRBJ1-1; the D is unclear. V was cut by 0 bases and J by 1 base, with 7 bases left in between. This CDR3 is built from 14 residues. Germline lookup yields CDR1 SGHRS and CDR2 YFSETQ. The CDR3 sequence is CASSLAQTNTEAFF. CDR3 nucleotide sequence: TGCGCCAGCAGCTTGGCACAGACGAACACTGAAGCTTTCTTT.

Turning to this clonotype: A much larger clone is a single base away; this may be a read error. This rearrangement joins TRBV27 to TRBJ2-1, with D possibly TRBD2 on 6 matching bases. CDR1 and CDR2 (germline): MNHEY, SMNVEV (reference sequence). The V and J ends lost 7 bases and 8 bases respectively, with 9 bases between them. This CDR3 comprises 11 residues. CDR3 protein: CASMAGYEQFF. Written as DNA, the CDR3 is TGTGCCAGCATGGCGGGGTATGAGCAGTTCTTC.

This clonotype has just a few counts. The CDR3 DNA follows: TGTGCCAGCAGCCATGGTGGGGTGGAAGGGCAGTACTTC. Translation gives CASSHGGVEGQYF. The chain couples TRBV7-8 to TRBJ2-7, with D unclear. V was shortened by 5 bases and J by 9 bases, with 17 bases between the two germline ends. Germline-derived CDR1 and CDR2 are SGHVS and FQNEAQ. The CDR3 contains 13 residues. The variable domain in full, with the rest retrieved from reference TRBV7-8 and TRBJ2-7, is GAGVSQSPRYKVAKRGQDVALRCDPISGHVSLFWYQQALGQGPEFLTYFQNEAQLDKSGLPSDRFFAERPEGSVSTLKIQRTQQEDSAVYLCASSHGGVEGQYFGPGTRLTVT.

A few counts support this clonotype. V and J are TRBV4-2 and TRBJ2-3, with TRBD2 matching 9 bases. V trimming: 4 bases; J trimming: 5 bases; junction bases outside the gene matches: 13. The CDR3 has 17 amino acids. The germline gives CDR1 LGHNA, CDR2 YNFKEQ. CDR3 in amino acids: CASSPLGSGSFKDTQYF. CDR3 bases: TGTGCCAGCAGCCCTCTTGGTAGCGGGAGTTTTAAAGATACGCAGTATTTT.

This clonotype has only a few counts. The J gene is TRBJ2-5, the V gene TRBV4-1; possibly TRBD1 or TRBD2 for D (5 bases each). The CDR3 is 14 amino acids. V was cut by 0 bases and J by 7 bases, with 12 bases left in between. Germline V CDR1 and CDR2: MGHRA, YSYEKL. The CDR3 region is CASSQDGLGTTQYF. The CDR3 DNA reads TGCGCCAGCAGCCAAGATGGACTCGGGACGACCCAGTACTTC.

This chain connects TRBV6-1 to TRBJ2-7, with a weak D call TRBD2 (5 bases). The ends were cut back, 10 bases at V and 0 bases at J, with 16 bases in the middle. The V gene's germline CDR1 is MNHNS and CDR2 SASEGT. The CDR3 runs 14 residues. CDR3 residues: CATSEAAISYEQYF. The CDR3 DNA reads as TGTGCCACCTCGGAGGCAGCCATCTCCTACGAGCAGTACTTC.

This chain connects TRBV7-9 to TRBJ2-7, with D perhaps matching TRBD1 or TRBD2 (5 bases each). The ends were cut back, 2 bases at V and 3 bases at J, with 11 bases in the middle. Germline V gene sequence: CDR1 SEHNR, CDR2 FQNEAQ (reference sequence). The CDR3 totals 14 residues. The CDR3 spells CASSLKQEDYEQYF. The DNA of the CDR3 is TGTGCCAGCAGCTTAAAACAGGAGGACTACGAGCAGTACTTC.

Ten or more counts support this clonotype. This chain joins TRBV20-1 and TRBJ2-3; the D is unclear. The ends were cut back, 7 bases at V and 0 bases at J, with 8 bases in the middle. The CDR3 sequence is 12 residues long. Germline assignment: CDR1 DFQATT and CDR2 SNEGSKA (reference sequence). The CDR3 coding sequence is TGCAGTGATTCCCGGAGCACAGATACGCAGTATTTT. Translating gives CSDSRSTDTQYF.

A few counts support this clonotype. The chain is built from TRBV15 and TRBJ2-2, with a weak D call TRBD2 (6 bases). Germline lookup yields CDR1 LNHNV and CDR2 YYDKDF (reference sequence). The germline V and J ends were trimmed by 0 bases and 2 bases, with 13 bases remaining between them. The CDR3 is made up of 17 amino acids. In nucleotides, the CDR3 is TGTGCCACCAGCAGAGATATGGGAGGCCTAAACACCGGGGAGCTGTTTTTT. Protein sequence: CATSRDMGGLNTGELFF.

This clonotype was picked up one time. At one boundary the junction diverges from the germline segment, which might be a read error. The chain combines TRBV2 with TRBJ2-5, with D perhaps matching TRBD2 (5 bases). Germline V gene data show CDR1 as SNHLY and CDR2 as FYNNEI. The CDR3 totals 14 residues. The CDR3 nucleotides read TGTGCCTTCAGTTTAGGGTTCGGGGAAGAGACCCATTACTTC. This encodes CAFSLGFGEETHYF.

This chain joins TRBV7-2 and TRBJ2-7; weak D call: TRBD2 (5 bases). Germline CDR1 SGHTA, CDR2 FQGNSA. This CDR3 is 14 amino acids long. Trimming cost V 2 bases and J 2 bases, with 10 bases left between them. The chain's CDR3 is CASSLRRRTYEQYF. The DNA of the CDR3 is TGTGCCAGCAGCTTAAGGAGGCGGACCTACGAGCAGTACTTC.